The 27 T cell receptor beta chains below come from one sample, sequenced in a study of shared clonotypes between healthy human individuals. The table came from immunoSEQ multiplex PCR; TCRdb's copy has only in-frame clones and leaves some out. The sample records 2 million to 2.5 million clones, 90% to 96% being singletons. Sequences were obtained from naive CD4+ T cells sorted from blood. Subset given: CD45RA+ positively selected. These TCRs come from a man between 18 and 29 years old in good health.

This sequence joins TRBV9 and TRBJ2-5, with 8 bases matching TRBD1. This CDR3 has 15 residues. Trimming removed 0 bases from V and 4 bases from J; junction bases left unmatched: 5. Germline-derived CDR1 and CDR2 are SGDLS and YYNGEE. The CDR3 here is CASSVAPTGVETQYF. DNA for the CDR3: TGTGCCAGCAGCGTAGCGCCGACAGGGGTAGAGACCCAGTACTTC.

The rearrangement links TRBV28 to TRBJ1-4; D is possibly TRBD1 (6 bases). The CDR3 has 15 amino acids. CDR1 is MDHEN, CDR2 SYDVKM, per germline. V was cut by 5 bases and J by 4 bases, with 14 bases left in between. The CDR3 sequence: CASSEGGAINEKLFF. CDR3 bases: TGTGCCAGCAGTGAAGGGGGGGCAATTAATGAAAAACTGTTTTTT.

This chain connects TRBV5-1 to TRBJ1-1; D unclear. Deletions cut 2 bases from V and 6 bases from J, with 20 bases between. The CDR3 runs 16 residues. Germline V lookup: CDR1 SGHRS, CDR2 YFSETQ. The CDR3 bases are TGCGCCAGCAGCTTAAGGACCCAGTCCAGTAGGGCTGAAGCTTTCTTT. This sequence encodes CASSLRTQSSRAEAFF. Based on the CDR3 plus reference TRBV5-1 and TRBJ1-1, the full variable domain is KAGVTQTPRYLIKTRGQQVTLSCSPISGHRSVSWYQQTPGQGLQFLFEYFSETQRNKGNFPGRFSGRQFSNSRSEMNVSTLELGDSALYLCASSLRTQSSRAEAFFGQGTRLTVV.

The chain couples TRBV6-5 to TRBJ2-7; D not certain. From germline, CDR1 is MNHEY and CDR2 SVGAGI. This CDR3 region has 14 residues. Deletions cut 2 bases from V and 0 bases from J, with 8 bases between. CDR3 sequence reads: CASSYRSSSYEQYF. DNA of the CDR3: TGTGCCAGCAGTTACCGAAGTAGCTCCTACGAGCAGTACTTC.

The CDR3 region has the DNA TGTGCCAGTAGTATCGCCGGGACAGGGGTTCAGCCCCAGCATTTT. Translating it yields CASSIAGTGVQPQHF. The chain employs TRBV19 and TRBJ1-5; 10 bases are a match to TRBD1. J gave up 6 bases and V 3 bases, and 5 bases lay outside the gene matches. The CDR3 runs 15 residues. Germline CDR1 reads LNHDA; CDR2 reads SQIVND (reference sequence).

This chain connects TRBV6-1 to TRBJ1-1, with D uncertain. Germline values: CDR1 MNHNS, CDR2 SASEGT. Between the trimmed V and J ends, which lost 1 base and 1 base, there was a span of 10 bases. The CDR3 is made up of 15 amino acids. The CDR3 here is CASSEGAIGNTEAFF. CDR3 nucleotide sequence: TGTGCCAGCAGTGAAGGAGCGATCGGGAACACTGAAGCTTTCTTT.

This chain connects TRBV19 to TRBJ2-7; D ambiguous. V was clipped by 0 bases and J by 3 bases, with 15 bases between them. This CDR3 comprises 16 residues. Germline V gene lookup returns CDR1 LNHDA and CDR2 SQIVND (reference sequence). CDR3 in amino acids: CASSIDFGSPRYEQYF. DNA for the CDR3: TGTGCCAGTAGTATAGATTTCGGCAGCCCCCGCTACGAGCAGTACTTC.

This clone was counted a single time. The chain recombines TRBV5-4 with TRBJ2-7, with D possibly TRBD2 on 6 matching bases. Trimming cost V 4 bases and J 2 bases, with 16 bases left between them. Per germline, CDR1 SGHNT and CDR2 YYREEE (reference sequence). The CDR3 has 15 residues. CDR3 sequence reads: CASSTAGTGTYEQYF. The CDR3, as DNA: TGTGCCAGCAGCACGGCCGGGACTGGAACCTACGAGCAGTACTTC. The entire variable domain, with the rest obtained from reference TRBV5-4 and TRBJ2-7, is as follows: ETGVTQSPTHLIKTRGQQVTLRCSSQSGHNTVSWYQQALGQGPQFIFQYYREEENGRGNFPPRFSGLQFPNYSSELNVNALELDDSALYLCASSTAGTGTYEQYFGPGTRLTVT.

With respect to this clone: The same CDR3 can be traced to other DNA sequences in this sample. The chain recombines TRBV30 with TRBJ1-1; D remains ambiguous. The germline gives CDR1 GTSNPN, CDR2 SVGIG (reference sequence). The CDR3 spans 12 residues. V lost 1 base, J lost 3 bases, and 6 bases lay in between. DNA of the CDR3: TGTGCCTGGAGTGGAGGGTACACTGAAGCTTTCTTT. Encoded protein: CAWSGGYTEAFF.

This clone appeared once. The chain links TRBV30 to TRBJ2-1, with TRBD2 identical over 7 bases. The CDR3 has 13 amino acids. Germline V gene lookup returns CDR1 GTSNPN and CDR2 SVGIG (reference sequence). V dropped 2 bases and J dropped 4; count of bases not matched to a gene: 2. As DNA, the CDR3 is TGTGCCTGGAGTAGCGGGGTATACAATGAGCAGTTCTTC. Its translation is CAWSSGVYNEQFF.

As concerns this clone: One junction end disagrees with the germline gene, perhaps due to a read error. The chain has TRBV7-7 and TRBJ2-2; tentatively, D is TRBD1 (6 bases). Germline V gene lookup returns CDR1 SSHAT and CDR2 FNYEAQ (reference sequence). This CDR3 region has 14 residues. CDR3 loop: CASRPQGIGGELFF. The DNA for the CDR3 is TGTGCTAGCAGACCTCAGGGGATAGGCGGGGAGCTGTTTTTT. Full variable domain (rest looked up from reference TRBV7-7 and TRBJ2-2): GAGVSQSPRYKVTKRGQDVTLRCDPISSHATLYWYQQALGQGPEFLTYFNYEAQPDKSGLPSDRFSAERPEGSISTLTIQRTEQRDSAMYRCASRPQGIGGELFFGEGSRLTVL.

The chain couples TRBV5-6 to TRBJ1-2, with D tentatively TRBD1 (5 bases). The CDR3 runs to 16 residues. Germline loops: CDR1 SGHDT, CDR2 YYEEEE. V was shortened by 7 bases and J by 0 bases, with 19 bases between the two germline ends. The CDR3, as DNA: TGTGCCAGCTCCTTGGGGGGAGGACTTGCTAACTATGGCTACACCTTC. This encodes CASSLGGGLANYGYTF.

This clone is a singleton in its sample. The CDR3 DNA sequence: TGTGCCAGTACGTCCAGACGCTCTGGAAACACCATATATTTT. It codes for CASTSRRSGNTIYF. The chain combines TRBV19 with TRBJ1-3; D gene uncertain. Trimming cost V 7 bases and J 0 bases, with 10 bases left between them. Per the germline V gene, CDR1 is LNHDA and CDR2 is SQIVND (reference sequence). This CDR3 contains 14 residues.

On this clone itself: The sample holds other DNA sequences that translate to the same CDR3. The CDR3 DNA reads TGTGCCAGCAGCTTCCCGGATACGCAGTATTTT. It is translated as CASSFPDTQYF. This chain joins TRBV7-9 and TRBJ2-3; D is unclear. The CDR3 loop spans 11 amino acids. Germline-derived CDR1 and CDR2 are SEHNR and FQNEAQ (reference sequence). V was pared by 3 bases and J by 6 bases, with 4 bases between.

The rearrangement links TRBV5-1 to TRBJ2-5; TRBD2 matches 7 bases. In germline, CDR1 is SGHRS, CDR2 YFSETQ. The CDR3 is 14 amino acids. The trim removed 0 bases at V and 4 bases at J, leaving 3 bases unmatched. The CDR3 nucleotides are TGCGCCAGCAGCTTGGGCGGGAGAGGAGAGACCCAGTACTTC. As protein: CASSLGGRGETQYF.

This rearrangement joins TRBV7-9 to TRBJ1-2; D uncertain. The CDR3 sequence is 15 residues long. Germline CDR1 and CDR2: SEHNR and FQNEAQ (reference sequence). Trimming removed 3 bases from V and 4 bases from J, with 15 bases in between. The chain's CDR3 is CASSFFGQDFYGYTF. The CDR3 DNA is TGTGCCAGCAGCTTTTTTGGTCAGGATTTCTATGGCTACACCTTC.

The chain joins TRBV6-1 to TRBJ1-2, with D unresolved. The CDR3 length is 15 residues. Looked up from germline, CDR1 is MNHNS and CDR2 is SASEGT. V shed 0 bases and J shed 8 bases, with 16 bases lying between them. CDR3 protein: CASSEAGEVIGGYTF. The CDR3 DNA sequence: TGTGCCAGCAGTGAAGCTGGGGAGGTTATAGGGGGCTACACCTTC.

This chain links TRBV10-3 with TRBJ2-1, with 8 bases fitting TRBD1. The CDR3 length is 15 residues. Per germline, CDR1 ENHRY and CDR2 SYGVKD. V dropped 6 bases and J dropped 2; count of bases not matched to a gene: 6. Written as DNA, the CDR3 is TGTGCCATCAGCGAGAGGGACAGGACCTACAATGAGCAGTTCTTC. Its translation is CAISERDRTYNEQFF.

The chain links TRBV11-2 to TRBJ1-6, with TRBD1 as a possible D gene (5 bases). Germline values: CDR1 SGHAT, CDR2 FQNNGV. The CDR3 is 15 residues long. V dropped 1 base and J dropped 8 bases, with 12 bases sitting between them. Here the CDR3 reads CASSLVGRGDSPLHF. The CDR3 DNA is TGTGCCAGCAGCTTAGTCGGGAGGGGTGATTCACCCCTCCACTTT. Together with reference TRBV11-2 and TRBJ1-6, the CDR3 gives the full variable domain: EAGVAQSPRYKIIEKRQSVAFWCNPISGHATLYWYQQILGQGPKLLIQFQNNGVVDDSQLPKDRFSAERLKGVDSTLKIQPAKLEDSAVYLCASSLVGRGDSPLHFGNGTRLTVT.

This chain links TRBV5-4 with TRBJ2-3, with TRBD2 identical over 14 bases. V lost 10 bases, J lost 0 bases, and 4 bases stayed unmatched. The CDR3 has 15 residues. Germline V gene data show CDR1 as SGHNT and CDR2 as YYREEE (reference sequence). The CDR3: CAGGTSGSSTDTQYF. Here the CDR3 DNA reads TGTGCCGGTGGGACTAGCGGGAGCAGCACAGATACGCAGTATTTT. The whole variable domain, remainder taken from reference TRBV5-4 and TRBJ2-3, is ETGVTQSPTHLIKTRGQQVTLRCSSQSGHNTVSWYQQALGQGPQFIFQYYREEENGRGNFPPRFSGLQFPNYSSELNVNALELDDSALYLCAGGTSGSSTDTQYFGPGTRLTVL.

Of note for this clone: The same CDR3 also results from other DNA sequences found in this sample. The chain couples TRBV5-1 to TRBJ2-7; TRBD2 agrees at 13 bases. CDR1 SGHRS and CDR2 YFSETQ come from the germline V gene. The V and J ends lost 1 base and 4 bases, in that order; junction bases with no gene match: 2. This CDR3 has 15 amino acids. The DNA of the CDR3 is TGCGCCAGCAGCTTGAGGACTAGCGGGGGTTACGAGCAGTACTTC. It codes for CASSLRTSGGYEQYF. Filled out from reference TRBV5-1 and TRBJ2-7, the complete variable domain reads KAGVTQTPRYLIKTRGQQVTLSCSPISGHRSVSWYQQTPGQGLQFLFEYFSETQRNKGNFPGRFSGRQFSNSRSEMNVSTLELGDSALYLCASSLRTSGGYEQYFGPGTRLTVT.

The CDR3 DNA sequence: TGTGCCAGTAGTATTTGGAGTAAAGAGACCCAGTACTTC. Amino acids: CASSIWSKETQYF. The chain recombines TRBV19 with TRBJ2-5; D gene ambiguous. V was clipped by 3 bases and J by 3 bases, with 8 bases between them. CDR3 length: 13 residues. CDR1 and CDR2 (germline): LNHDA, SQIVND (reference sequence).

The rearrangement uses TRBV1 and TRBJ2-3; the table calls TRBD2, which could not be checked here. TRBV1 is a known pseudogene. This CDR3 contains 15 residues. CDR3 nucleotides: TGCACCAGCAGCCAAGAGGGACTTTTAACGGATACGCAGTATTTT. Translating gives CTSSQEGLLTDTQYF.

V usage is TRBV11-2 and J usage is TRBJ2-3; 12 nucleotides agree with TRBD2. Germline CDR1 SGHAT, CDR2 FQNNGV. CDR3 size: 16 residues. Trimming removed 6 bases from V and 6 bases from J; junction bases left unmatched: 10. The CDR3 spells CASSSGLAGSLDTQYF. CDR3 DNA: TGTGCCAGCAGTTCTGGACTAGCGGGGAGTTTGGATACGCAGTATTTT.

This chain uses TRBV5-6 with TRBJ1-1; 7 nucleotides align to TRBD1. This CDR3 is 16 amino acids long. Trimming took 6 bases from V and 1 from J; bases not matched to a gene: 12. Germline V lookup: CDR1 SGHDT, CDR2 YYEEEE. The DNA for the CDR3 is TGTGCCAGCACCTACAGGGGTCAGCAACCGAACACTGAAGCTTTCTTT. It translates to CASTYRGQQPNTEAFF.

Details on this clone: The junction does not match germline at one end; this may be a read error. This chain links TRBV9 with TRBJ1-3, with TRBD1 as a possible D gene (5 bases). The CDR3 sequence is 14 residues long. CDR1 and CDR2 from the germline V gene are SGDLS and YYNGEE. The CDR3: CASSDTGAGNTIYF. The CDR3, as DNA: TGTGCCAGCAGCGACACCGGGGCTGGGAACACCATATATTTT. Filled out from reference TRBV9 and TRBJ1-3, the complete variable domain reads DSGVTQTPKHLITATGQRVTLRCSPRSGDLSVYWYQQSLDQGLQFLIQYYNGEERAKGNILERFSAQQFPDLHSELNLSSLELGDSALYFCASSDTGAGNTIYFGEGSWLTVV.

This sequence joins TRBV7-2 and TRBJ2-7; 7 bases line up with TRBD1. This CDR3 is built from 13 residues. CDR1 is SGHTA and CDR2 is FQGNSA in the germline V gene. The trim removed 3 bases at V and 8 bases at J, leaving 7 bases unmatched. Here the CDR3 reads CASSLRTTGQQYF. The DNA of the CDR3 is TGTGCCAGCAGCTTGAGGACGACAGGGCAGCAGTACTTC.